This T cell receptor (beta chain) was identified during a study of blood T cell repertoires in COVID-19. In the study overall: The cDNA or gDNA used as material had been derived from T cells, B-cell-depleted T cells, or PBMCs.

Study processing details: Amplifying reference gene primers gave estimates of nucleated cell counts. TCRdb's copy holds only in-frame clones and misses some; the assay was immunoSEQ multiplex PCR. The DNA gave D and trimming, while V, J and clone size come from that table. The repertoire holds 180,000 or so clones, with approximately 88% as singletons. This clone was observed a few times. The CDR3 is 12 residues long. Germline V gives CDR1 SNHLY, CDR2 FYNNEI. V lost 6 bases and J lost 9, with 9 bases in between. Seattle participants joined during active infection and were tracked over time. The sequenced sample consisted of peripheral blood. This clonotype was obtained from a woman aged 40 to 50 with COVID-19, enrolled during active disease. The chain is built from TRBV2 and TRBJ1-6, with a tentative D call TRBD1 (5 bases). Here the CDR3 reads CASRQGGSPLHF. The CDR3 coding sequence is TGTGCCAGCAGGCAGGGCGGTTCACCCCTCCACTTT. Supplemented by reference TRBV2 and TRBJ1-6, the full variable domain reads EPEVTQTPSHQVTQMGQEVILRCVPISNHLYFYWYRQILGQKVEFLVSFYNNEISEKSEIFDDQFSVERPDGSNFTLKIRSTKLEDSAMYFCASRQGGSPLHFGNGTRLTVT.